The clone carrying this T cell receptor beta chain was recorded at least ten times. Its cognate antigen is unknown. Being one base from a much bigger clone, this may be a read error. This sample stems from a study of Graves' ophthalmopathy and Graves' hyperthyroidism. Looking at the study overall: Peripheral blood samples were taken at initial diagnosis, before any treatment. Findings and caveats of the study: A majority of expanded thyroid clonotypes exceeding 0.001 frequency were likewise present in blood.

Diagnosis relied on clinical symptoms, serum thyroxine, TRAb, thyroid ultrasound and orbital computed tomography. Germline V CDR1 and CDR2: MGHDK, SYGVNS. The CDR3 runs to 13 residues. The V gene lost 6 bases and the J gene lost 4 bases, with 9 bases spanning the gap. Investigators amplified TCR beta CDR3 regions from RNA transcripts. First-round RT-PCR used HTBI primers; second-round multiplex PCR followed. TCRdb re-called the multiplex PCR reads through MiXCR, storing one row per CDR3 protein. The sample consists of 40,000 to 45,000 distinct CDR3 sequences, about 51% of them appearing once. This sequence joins TRBV25-1 and TRBJ2-2, with a weak D call TRBD2 (5 bases). The receptor comes from an adult man with Graves' ophthalmopathy. Sequencing was performed on peripheral blood. DNA for the CDR3: TGTGCCAGCAGCCGGGGAAGCACCGGGGAGCTGTTTTTT. Encoded protein: CASSRGSTGELFF.